This T cell receptor beta chain was captured by sequencing in a study of blood T cell repertoires in COVID-19. Across the whole study: Both acute and convalescent COVID-19 samples were obtained from the United States, Italy and Spain. PBMCs, B-cell-depleted T cells, or T cells provided the cDNA or gDNA that made up the material.

The CDR3 totals 14 residues. CDR1 and CDR2 (germline): SGDLS, YYNGEE. V shed 0 bases and J 10 bases; nucleotides not matched to a gene: 2. Method: immunoSEQ multiplex PCR; TCRdb's copy keeps in-frame clones and lacks some. The repertoire holds approximately 120,000 clones, with around 83% as singletons. J is TRBJ1-6 and V is TRBV9, with 9 bases aligning to TRBD1. Sequences were obtained from PBMCs or T cells enriched from blood (not recorded which). The TCR comes from a man aged 25-45 years who had recovered from COVID-19. CDR3 coding DNA: TGTGCCAGCAGCGTAGGACAGGGGGGCTCACCCCTCCACTTT. It codes for CASSVGQGGSPLHF.